This TCR beta chain is drawn from a study of Tregs in tolerant kidney transplant recipients. Produced via immunoSEQ multiplex PCR; TCRdb's table is partial and in-frame only. The sample consists of tens of thousands of clones, roughly 84% of them appearing once. The source is a human donor in good health. Sequencing input: CD4+ T cells from blood.

The CDR3: CAISRTEAETQYF. For the CDR3, the DNA is TGTGCCATCAGTAGGACAGAAGCAGAGACCCAGTACTTC. This chain joins TRBV10-3 and TRBJ2-5; tentatively, D is TRBD1 (6 bases). This CDR3 comprises 13 residues. V shed 5 bases and J shed 4 bases, with 11 bases lying between them. The germline CDR1 and CDR2 sequences are ENHRY and SYGVKD.